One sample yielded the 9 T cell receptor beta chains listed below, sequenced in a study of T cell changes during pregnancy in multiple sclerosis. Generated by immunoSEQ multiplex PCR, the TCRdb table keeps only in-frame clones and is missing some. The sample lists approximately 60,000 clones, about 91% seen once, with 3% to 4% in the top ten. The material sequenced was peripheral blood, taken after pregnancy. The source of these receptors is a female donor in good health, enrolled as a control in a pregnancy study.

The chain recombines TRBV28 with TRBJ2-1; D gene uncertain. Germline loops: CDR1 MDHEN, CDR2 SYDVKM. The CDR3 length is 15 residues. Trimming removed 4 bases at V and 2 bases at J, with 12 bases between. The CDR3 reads CASSSPGGTYNEQFF. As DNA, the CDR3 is TGTGCCAGCAGTTCCCCCGGCGGAACCTACAATGAGCAGTTCTTC.

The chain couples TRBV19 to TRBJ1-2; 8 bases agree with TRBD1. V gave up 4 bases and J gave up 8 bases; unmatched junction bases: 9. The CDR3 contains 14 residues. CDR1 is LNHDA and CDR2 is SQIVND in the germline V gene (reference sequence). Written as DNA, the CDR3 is TGTGCCAGTAGTAGGCGGACAGGGAGGGACGGCTACACCTTC. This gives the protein CASSRRTGRDGYTF.

The chain's CDR3 is CASSQDPGGGSSSGANVLTF. CDR3 bases: TGCGCCAGCAGCCAAGATCCTGGGGGCGGGTCGAGCTCTGGGGCCAACGTCCTGACTTTC. The gene calls are TRBV4-1 and TRBJ2-6; maybe TRBD1 (6 bases). The CDR3 totals 20 residues. V was pared by 0 bases and J by 0 bases, with 18 bases between. The germline gives CDR1 MGHRA, CDR2 YSYEKL.

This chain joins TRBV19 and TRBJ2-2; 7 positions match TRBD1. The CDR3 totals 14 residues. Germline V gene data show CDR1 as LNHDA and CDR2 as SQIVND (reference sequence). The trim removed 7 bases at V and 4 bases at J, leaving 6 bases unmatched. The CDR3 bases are TGTGCCAGTAACAGGGGTGTTGTCACCGGGGAGCTGTTTTTT. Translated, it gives CASNRGVVTGELFF.

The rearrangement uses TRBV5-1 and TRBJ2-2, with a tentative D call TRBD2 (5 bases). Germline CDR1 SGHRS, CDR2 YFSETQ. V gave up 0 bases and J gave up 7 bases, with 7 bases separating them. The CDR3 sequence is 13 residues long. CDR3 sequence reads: CASSLAGNGELFF. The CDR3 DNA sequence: TGCGCCAGCAGCTTGGCCGGGAACGGGGAGCTGTTTTTT.

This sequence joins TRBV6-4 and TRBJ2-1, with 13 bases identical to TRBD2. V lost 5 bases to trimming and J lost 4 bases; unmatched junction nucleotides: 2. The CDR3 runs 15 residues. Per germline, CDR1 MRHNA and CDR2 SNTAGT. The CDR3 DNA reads TGTGCCAGCAGTTCGGGACTAGCGGGGTACAATGAGCAGTTCTTC. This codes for CASSSGLAGYNEQFF.

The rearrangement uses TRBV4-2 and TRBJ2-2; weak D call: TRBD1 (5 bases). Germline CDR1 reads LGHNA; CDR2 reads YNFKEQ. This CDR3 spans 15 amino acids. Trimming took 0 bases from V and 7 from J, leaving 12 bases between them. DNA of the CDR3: TGTGCCAGCAGCCAAGAGGCAGGGCGTGACGGGGAGCTGTTTTTT. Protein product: CASSQEAGRDGELFF.

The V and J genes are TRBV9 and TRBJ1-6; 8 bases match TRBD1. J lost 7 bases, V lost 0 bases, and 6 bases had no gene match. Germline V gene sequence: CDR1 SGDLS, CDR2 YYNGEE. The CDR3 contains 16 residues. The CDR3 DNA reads TGTGCCAGCAGCGTAGGGGGGAACAGGGGGAATTCACCCCTCCACTTT. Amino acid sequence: CASSVGGNRGNSPLHF. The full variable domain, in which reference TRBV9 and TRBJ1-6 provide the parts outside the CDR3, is DSGVTQTPKHLITATGQRVTLRCSPRSGDLSVYWYQQSLDQGLQFLIQYYNGEERAKGNILERFSAQQFPDLHSELNLSSLELGDSALYFCASSVGGNRGNSPLHFGNGTRLTVT.

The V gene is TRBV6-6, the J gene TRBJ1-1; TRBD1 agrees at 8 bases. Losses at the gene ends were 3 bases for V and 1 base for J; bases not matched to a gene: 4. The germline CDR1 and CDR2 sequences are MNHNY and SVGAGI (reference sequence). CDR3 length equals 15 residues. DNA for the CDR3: TGTGCCAGCAGTTATCCACAGGGGGAGAACACTGAAGCTTTCTTT. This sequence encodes CASSYPQGENTEAFF.